This T cell receptor (beta chain) came from a study of STAT5B mutations in CD4+ large granular lymphocyte leukemia. Findings of the study overall: About a quarter of private leukemic clonotypes occurred rarely in other patients' non-leukemic repertoires.

Clones were sequenced by immunoSEQ multiplex PCR, and TCRdb holds only the in-frame ones, with some missing. Of about 33,000 clones in the sample, 74% are singletons; the top ten hold 0.25% to 0.35%. This clone has only a few counts. The antigen is not known. CDR3 length: 14 residues. Germline values: CDR1 GTSNPN, CDR2 SVGIG (reference sequence). Between the trimmed V and J ends, which lost 1 base and 8 bases, there was a span of 12 bases. Sequenced: CD4+ T cells from blood buffy coats. The sequence derives from a human donor in good health. The genes are TRBV30 and TRBJ1-6; a weak D match, TRBD1 (5 bases). CDR3 nucleotide sequence: TGTGCCTGGAGTGCCGGGACCCAGTATTCACCCCTCCACTTT. Protein: CAWSAGTQYSPLHF.